These 21 T cell receptor beta chains share one sample of origin, sequenced in a study of brain T cells in children with intractable seizures. This table comes from immunoSEQ multiplex PCR, and its TCRdb copy is limited to in-frame clones, with some not included. The table includes fewer than 80,000 clones, approximately 95% detected once. Sequences were derived from peripheral blood, sampled at surgery. The receptors originated from a boy in the first two years of life with focal cortical dysplasia and intractable seizures.

This chain links TRBV19 with TRBJ1-3; D call uncertain. There are 14 residues in the CDR3. V lost 3 bases and J lost 0, with 6 bases in between. CDR1 and CDR2 from the germline V gene are LNHDA and SQIVND (reference sequence). The CDR3 is CASSIRFSGNTIYF. For the CDR3, the DNA is TGTGCCAGTAGTATTCGATTCTCTGGAAACACCATATATTTT.

DNA of the CDR3: TGTGCCAGCAGCCTAACCCCTGGGGGTAGTGGAAACACCATATATTTT. Its translation is CASSLTPGGSGNTIYF. V usage is TRBV9 and J usage is TRBJ1-3; weak D call: TRBD1 (5 bases). The CDR3 runs 16 residues. CDR1 is SGDLS, CDR2 YYNGEE, per germline. Trimming removed 4 bases from V and 3 bases from J, with 17 bases in between.

CDR3 residues: CASSRTAVRELFF. The CDR3 DNA sequence: TGTGCCAGCAGCCGGACAGCTGTCCGGGAGCTGTTTTTT. V is TRBV27 and J is TRBJ2-2; D may be TRBD1 (6 bases). V lost 6 bases to trimming and J lost 9 bases, with 14 bases between them. The length of the CDR3 is 13 residues. Germline assignment: CDR1 MNHEY and CDR2 SMNVEV (reference sequence).

The genes are TRBV27 and TRBJ1-6; tentatively, D is TRBD1 (6 bases). V shed 5 bases and J shed 14 bases, with 16 bases lying between them. CDR1 and CDR2 (germline): MNHEY, SMNVEV (reference sequence). This CDR3 region has 13 residues. The DNA for the CDR3 is TGTGCCAGCAGTCCATACAGGGAGGTGGCCCTCCACTTT. Amino acid sequence: CASSPYREVALHF.

This rearrangement joins TRBV4-1 to TRBJ1-2; no reliable D call. This CDR3 comprises 11 residues. The V and J ends lost 0 bases and 5 bases respectively, with 1 base between them. The germline V gene encodes CDR1 MGHRA and CDR2 YSYEKL. In DNA form, the CDR3 reads TGCGCCAGCAGCCAAGATTATGGCTACACCTTC. Translated, it gives CASSQDYGYTF.

The V gene is TRBV14, the J gene TRBJ2-7; 9 bases match TRBD1. Trimming at V came to 5 bases and at J to 2 bases, leaving 7 bases not matched to a gene. Germline CDR1 reads SGHDN; CDR2 reads FVKESK. The CDR3 extends over 15 amino acids. As DNA, the CDR3 is TGTGCCAGCAGCTTGGGGACAGGGAGAACCTACGAGCAGTACTTC. It is translated as CASSLGTGRTYEQYF.

The chain recombines TRBV9 with TRBJ2-1; 7 bases line up with TRBD2. V lost 3 bases to trimming and J lost 3 bases; unmatched junction nucleotides: 9. The CDR3 is 16 residues long. Germline values: CDR1 SGDLS, CDR2 YYNGEE. The CDR3 protein is CASSGPPGLYYNEQFF. Written as DNA, the CDR3 is TGTGCCAGCAGCGGACCGCCGGGACTATACTACAATGAGCAGTTCTTC.

V is TRBV5-8 and J is TRBJ2-7, with a possible D match to TRBD1 (6 bases). The CDR3 runs to 15 residues. CDR1 is SGHTS and CDR2 is YDEGEE in the germline V gene. The V end was cut by 0 bases, the J end by 2 bases, with 12 bases between. The CDR3 nucleotides are TGTGCCAGCAGCTTGGGAGGACAGACCACCTACGAGCAGTACTTC. It specifies CASSLGGQTTYEQYF.

V usage is TRBV6-1 and J usage is TRBJ2-5; 7 positions agree with TRBD1. In germline, CDR1 is MNHNS, CDR2 SASEGT. J was trimmed by 3 bases and V by 6 bases; bases with no gene match: 7. The CDR3 runs 14 residues. CDR3 bases: TGTGCCAGCAGCCATACCGACAGGGAAGAGACCCAGTACTTC. Amino acids: CASSHTDREETQYF.

V is TRBV10-3 and J is TRBJ1-5, with D hard to call. Per germline, CDR1 ENHRY and CDR2 SYGVKD. The CDR3 runs to 14 residues. V was clipped by 10 bases and J by 4 bases, with 17 bases between them. The CDR3 bases are TGTGCCACAGGACCCCGGCACCAAAATCAGCCCCAGCATTTT. Translation: CATGPRHQNQPQHF.

The genes are TRBV5-4 and TRBJ2-5; TRBD1 matches 7 bases. The CDR3 totals 14 residues. Germline V CDR1 and CDR2: SGHNT, YYREEE (reference sequence). The V and J ends lost 0 bases and 4 bases, in that order; junction bases with no gene match: 3. The CDR3 spells CASSLGAGGETQYF. CDR3 in DNA: TGTGCCAGCAGCTTGGGAGCAGGGGGAGAGACCCAGTACTTC. Combining the CDR3 with reference TRBV5-4 and TRBJ2-5 gives the whole variable domain ETGVTQSPTHLIKTRGQQVTLRCSSQSGHNTVSWYQQALGQGPQFIFQYYREEENGRGNFPPRFSGLQFPNYSSELNVNALELDDSALYLCASSLGAGGETQYFGPGTRLLVL.

The V call is TRBV4-2, the J call TRBJ2-4; tentatively, D is TRBD2 (6 bases). This CDR3 has 19 amino acids. Germline-derived CDR1 and CDR2 are LGHNA and YNFKEQ. The V gene lost 1 base and the J gene lost 1 base, with 20 bases spanning the gap. In DNA form, the CDR3 reads TGTGCCAGCAGCCAAGTGGGGGGTATCGACCTGAAGGCCAAAAACATTCAGTACTTC. This sequence encodes CASSQVGGIDLKAKNIQYF.

CDR3 loop: CAILRSQWWAGETQYF. DNA for the CDR3: TGTGCCATTCTGAGGTCCCAGTGGTGGGCAGGAGAGACCCAGTACTTC. V gene TRBV10-3 combines with J gene TRBJ2-5; the D is unclear. CDR1 and CDR2 (germline): ENHRY, SYGVKD. The V end was cut by 9 bases, the J end by 4 bases, with 24 bases between. The CDR3 is 16 residues long.

The V call is TRBV6-5, the J call TRBJ2-7; D not certain. This CDR3 is built from 13 residues. Trimming shortened V by 1 base and J by 7 bases, and 11 bases separated the two germline ends. Germline lookup yields CDR1 MNHEY and CDR2 SVGAGI. The CDR3 region has the DNA TGTGCCAGCAGTTACTACCCAGTGGGGGAGCAGTACTTC. It translates to CASSYYPVGEQYF.

The V and J genes are TRBV6-2 or TRBV6-3 and TRBJ2-4, with 9 bases matching TRBD1. Germline V gene lookup returns CDR1 MNHEY and CDR2 SVGEGT. The V gene end was trimmed by 2 bases and the J gene end by 14 bases; junction bases not matched to a gene: 10. This CDR3 is built from 14 residues. CDR3 residues: CASSYRVDDRGKYF. The CDR3 DNA reads TGTGCCAGCAGTTACCGGGTAGACGACAGGGGGAAGTACTTC.

This chain uses TRBV11-3 with TRBJ1-5; D is unresolved. The CDR3 loop spans 17 amino acids. Germline CDR1 SGHNT, CDR2 YENEEA. The ends were cut back, 5 bases at V and 2 bases at J, with 19 bases in the middle. The CDR3 DNA is TGTGCCAGCAGCATAAAAAGTACGCGTCAGGGCAATCAGCCCCAGCATTTT. Its translation: CASSIKSTRQGNQPQHF.

V gene TRBV5-1 combines with J gene TRBJ2-7, with D perhaps TRBD1 (6 bases). The V and J ends lost 1 base and 3 bases respectively, with 8 bases between them. The CDR3 has 13 amino acids. Germline V lookup: CDR1 SGHRS, CDR2 YFSETQ. Here the CDR3 reads CASSLLDSYEQYF. The CDR3 coding sequence is TGCGCCAGCAGCTTGTTGGACAGCTACGAGCAGTACTTC.

The rearrangement links TRBV19 to TRBJ1-5; 7 nucleotides match TRBD1. Germline loops: CDR1 LNHDA, CDR2 SQIVND (reference sequence). With 4 bases clipped from V and 2 bases from J, the junction kept 5 bases outside the gene matches. The CDR3 spans 15 residues. CDR3 nucleotide sequence: TGTGCCAGTAGTACTTACGACAGGGGCAATCAGCCCCAGCATTTT. Its translation: CASSTYDRGNQPQHF.

The J gene is TRBJ1-2, the V gene TRBV9, with a possible D match to TRBD1 (5 bases). There are 16 residues in the CDR3. Germline loops: CDR1 SGDLS, CDR2 YYNGEE. V lost 3 bases, J lost 6 bases, and 21 bases lay in between. This CDR3 reads CASSGHGALLMDGYTF. In nucleotides, the CDR3 is TGTGCCAGCAGCGGCCACGGGGCCCTTCTTATGGATGGCTACACCTTC. The full variable domain, with the rest looked up from reference TRBV9 and TRBJ1-2, is DSGVTQTPKHLITATGQRVTLRCSPRSGDLSVYWYQQSLDQGLQFLIQYYNGEERAKGNILERFSAQQFPDLHSELNLSSLELGDSALYFCASSGHGALLMDGYTFGSGTRLTVV.

V and J are TRBV4-2 and TRBJ2-1; D may be TRBD1 (7 bases). The V end lost 0 bases, the J end lost 10 bases, and 19 bases lay between the germline ends. The germline gives CDR1 LGHNA, CDR2 YNFKEQ. This CDR3 is 16 amino acids long. The CDR3 here is CASSQELGLATGEQFF. The CDR3 coding sequence is TGTGCCAGCAGCCAAGAATTGGGGCTAGCGACAGGGGAGCAGTTCTTC.

The sample holds one count of this clone. The J gene is TRBJ2-1, the V gene TRBV12-1; the table's D call, TRBD1, was not checked against the DNA. TRBV12-1 corresponds to a pseudogene. The CDR3 covers 12 residues. CDR3 DNA: TGTGCCAGCAGCTTCAGGGACAATGAGCAGTTCTTC. Its protein is CASSFRDNEQFF.